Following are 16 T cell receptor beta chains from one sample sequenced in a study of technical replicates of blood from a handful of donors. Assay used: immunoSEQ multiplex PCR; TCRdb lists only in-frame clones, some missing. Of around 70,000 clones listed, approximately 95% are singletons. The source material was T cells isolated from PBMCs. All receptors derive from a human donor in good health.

CDR3 sequence reads: CAYRESDEKLFF. In nucleotides, the CDR3 is TGTGCCTACAGGGAGAGCGATGAAAAACTGTTTTTT. The V and J genes are TRBV30 and TRBJ1-4, with D tentatively TRBD1 (6 bases). Germline CDR1 reads GTSNPN; CDR2 reads SVGIG (reference sequence). V was cut by 7 bases and J by 6 bases, with 12 bases left in between. The CDR3 extends over 12 amino acids. Full variable domain (remainder filled in from reference TRBV30 and TRBJ1-4): SQTIHQWPATLVQPVGSPLSLECTVEGTSNPNLYWYRQAAGRGLQLLFYSVGIGQISSEVPQNLSASRPQDRQFILSSKKLLLSDSGFYLCAYRESDEKLFFGSGTQLSVL.

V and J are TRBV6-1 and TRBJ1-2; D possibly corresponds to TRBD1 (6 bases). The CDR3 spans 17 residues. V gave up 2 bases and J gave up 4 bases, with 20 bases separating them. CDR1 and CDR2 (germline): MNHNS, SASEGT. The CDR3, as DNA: TGTGCCAGCAGTGAACCAGGGGACCGCAGCAAAACCTATGGCTACACCTTC. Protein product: CASSEPGDRSKTYGYTF.

CDR3 in amino acids: CASRGRAGPDNQPQHF. The CDR3 coding sequence is TGTGCCAGCAGGGGGCGTGCAGGGCCGGATAATCAGCCCCAGCATTTT. The chain joins TRBV2 to TRBJ1-5; D perhaps matches TRBD1 (5 bases). Between the trimmed V and J ends, which lost 6 bases and 4 bases, there was a span of 19 bases. This CDR3 has 16 residues. Germline V gene data show CDR1 as SNHLY and CDR2 as FYNNEI.

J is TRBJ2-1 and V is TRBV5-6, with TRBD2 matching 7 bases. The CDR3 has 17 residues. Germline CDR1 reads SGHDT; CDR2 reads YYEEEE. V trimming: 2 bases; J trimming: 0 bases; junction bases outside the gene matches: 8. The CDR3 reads CASSFLTSFSSYNEQFF. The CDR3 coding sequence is TGTGCCAGCAGCTTTCTGACTAGCTTTAGCTCCTACAATGAGCAGTTCTTC.

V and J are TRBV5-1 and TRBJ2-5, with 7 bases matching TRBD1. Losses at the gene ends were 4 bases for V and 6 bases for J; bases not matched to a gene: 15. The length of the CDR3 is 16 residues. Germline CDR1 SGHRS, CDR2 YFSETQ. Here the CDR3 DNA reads TGCGCCAGCAGCGCTACAGGGGAAGTAAAGGTGAAGACCCAGTACTTC. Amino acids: CASSATGEVKVKTQYF.

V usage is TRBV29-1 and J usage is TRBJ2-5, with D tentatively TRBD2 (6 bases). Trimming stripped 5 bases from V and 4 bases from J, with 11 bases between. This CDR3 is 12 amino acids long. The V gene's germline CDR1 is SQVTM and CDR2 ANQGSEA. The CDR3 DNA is TGCAGCGTTAGCACGGAGGGAGAGACCCAGTACTTC. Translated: CSVSTEGETQYF.

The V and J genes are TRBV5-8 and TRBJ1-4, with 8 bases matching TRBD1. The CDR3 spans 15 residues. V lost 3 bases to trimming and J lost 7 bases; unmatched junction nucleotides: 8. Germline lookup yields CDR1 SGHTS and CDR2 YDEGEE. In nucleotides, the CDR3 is TGTGCCAGCAGCTCTCAGGGGGCCCGCGGTGAAAAACTGTTTTTT. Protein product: CASSSQGARGEKLFF.

CDR3 in amino acids: CASSSLTGYYGYTF. CDR3 bases: TGTGCCAGCAGCTCCTTAACGGGTTACTATGGCTACACCTTC. The chain links TRBV5-5 to TRBJ1-2, with no clear D. Per the germline V gene, CDR1 is SGHKS and CDR2 is YYEKEE (reference sequence). With 3 bases removed from V and 3 bases from J, the gap between germline ends came to 12 bases. The CDR3 has 14 amino acids.

CDR3 in amino acids: CASSLDRRGGAYNEQFF. CDR3 coding DNA: TGTGCCAGCAGCTTAGATCGAAGGGGGGGAGCCTACAATGAGCAGTTCTTC. The gene calls are TRBV11-2 and TRBJ2-1, with D maybe TRBD2 (7 bases). V dropped 0 bases and J dropped 2 bases, with 14 bases sitting between them. Germline CDR1 reads SGHAT; CDR2 reads FQNNGV. The CDR3 sequence is 17 residues long.

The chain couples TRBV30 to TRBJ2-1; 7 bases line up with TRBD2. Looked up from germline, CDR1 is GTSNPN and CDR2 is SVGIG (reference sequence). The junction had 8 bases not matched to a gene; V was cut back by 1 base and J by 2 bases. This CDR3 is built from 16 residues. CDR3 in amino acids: CAWSGTKAGTYNEQFF. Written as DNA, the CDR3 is TGTGCCTGGAGTGGGACCAAAGCGGGGACCTACAATGAGCAGTTCTTC.

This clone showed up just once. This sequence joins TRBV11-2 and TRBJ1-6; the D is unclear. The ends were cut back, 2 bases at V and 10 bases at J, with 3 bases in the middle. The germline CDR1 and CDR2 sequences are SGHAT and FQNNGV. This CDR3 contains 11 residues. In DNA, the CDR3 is TGTGCCAGCAGCTTATCATCACCCCTCCACTTT. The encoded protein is CASSLSSPLHF.

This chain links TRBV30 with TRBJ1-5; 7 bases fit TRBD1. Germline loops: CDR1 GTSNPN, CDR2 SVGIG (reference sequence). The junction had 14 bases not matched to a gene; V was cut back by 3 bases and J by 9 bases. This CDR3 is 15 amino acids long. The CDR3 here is CAWSPWDSAQTPQHF. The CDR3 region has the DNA TGTGCCTGGAGCCCCTGGGACAGCGCTCAGACGCCCCAGCATTTT. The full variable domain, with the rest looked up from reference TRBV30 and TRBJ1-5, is SQTIHQWPATLVQPVGSPLSLECTVEGTSNPNLYWYRQAAGRGLQLLFYSVGIGQISSEVPQNLSASRPQDRQFILSSKKLLLSDSGFYLCAWSPWDSAQTPQHFGDGTRLSIL.

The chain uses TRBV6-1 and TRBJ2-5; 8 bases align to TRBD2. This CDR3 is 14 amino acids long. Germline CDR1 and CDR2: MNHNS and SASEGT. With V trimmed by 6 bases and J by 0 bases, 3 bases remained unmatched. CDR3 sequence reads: CASSRGGYQETQYF. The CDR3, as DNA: TGTGCCAGCAGCCGCGGGGGGTACCAAGAGACCCAGTACTTC.

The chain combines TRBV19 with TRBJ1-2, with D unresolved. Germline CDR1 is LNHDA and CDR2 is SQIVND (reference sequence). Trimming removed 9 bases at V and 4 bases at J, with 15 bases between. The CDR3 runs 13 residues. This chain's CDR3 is CASRITVGYGYTF. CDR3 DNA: TGTGCCAGCCGAATTACAGTTGGCTATGGCTACACCTTC. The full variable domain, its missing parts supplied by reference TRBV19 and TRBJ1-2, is DGGITQSPKYLFRKEGQNVTLSCEQNLNHDAMYWYRQDPGQGLRLIYYSQIVNDFQKGDIAEGYSVSREKKESFPLTVTSAQKNPTAFYLCASRITVGYGYTFGSGTRLTVV.

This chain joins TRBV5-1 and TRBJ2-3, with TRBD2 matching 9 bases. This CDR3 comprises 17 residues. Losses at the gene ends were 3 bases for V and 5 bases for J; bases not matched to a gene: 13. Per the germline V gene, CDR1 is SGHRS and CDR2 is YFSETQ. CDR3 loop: CASSYGSSGRSGDTQYF. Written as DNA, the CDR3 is TGCGCCAGCAGCTATGGATCCAGCGGGAGGTCAGGAGATACGCAGTATTTT.

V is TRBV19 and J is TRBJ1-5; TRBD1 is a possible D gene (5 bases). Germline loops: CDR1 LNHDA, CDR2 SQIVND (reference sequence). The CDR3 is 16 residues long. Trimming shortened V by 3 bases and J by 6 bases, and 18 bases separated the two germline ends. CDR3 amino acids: CASSIVGAVATQPQHF. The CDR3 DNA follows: TGTGCCAGTAGTATCGTTGGGGCGGTCGCCACTCAGCCCCAGCATTTT.